This TCR beta chain was sequenced in a study of identical twins. Using its own MiXCR run on the 5' RACE reads, TCRdb lists one record per CDR3 protein. The table lists 150,000 or so distinct CDR3 sequences, approximately 4% of them singletons, with approximately 7.7% in the top ten. Overall study results and limits: The models gave estimates that fell short of the out-of-frame TCR alpha sharing seen in monozygotic twins.

This clonotype was detected many times. Its antigen is undetermined. V was clipped by 1 base and J by 16 bases; unmatched bases: 4. CDR1 LNHNV and CDR2 YYDKDF come from the germline V gene (reference sequence). There are 13 residues in the CDR3. This clonotype originated in a man between 18 and 35 years old in good health. This chain connects TRBV15 to TRBJ2-1; 13 bases align to TRBD2. The sequenced material came from memory T cells sorted from blood. The CDR3 is CATSRGTSGSKFF. In nucleotides, the CDR3 is TGTGCCACCAGCAGAGGGACTAGCGGGAGTAAATTCTTC.